This T cell receptor (beta chain) was sequenced during a study of blood T cell repertoires in COVID-19. Sequenced by immunoSEQ multiplex PCR; TCRdb stores in-frame clones only, minus some. The table has a few hundred thousand clones, 70% to 90% seen once. Trimming took off 4 bases at V and 0 bases at J, with 10 bases between the two ends. Per germline, CDR1 LGHDT and CDR2 YNNKEL (reference sequence). The CDR3 totals 15 residues. This clone was counted a single time. This chain joins TRBV3-1 (or the pseudogene TRBV3-2) and TRBJ1-3, with D unclear. What was sequenced was peripheral blood. The receptor's source is a woman in her 70s with acute or convalescent COVID-19. CDR3 sequence reads: CASSRVRGSGNTIYF. The CDR3, as DNA: TGTGCCAGCAGCCGGGTTCGGGGCTCTGGAAACACCATATATTTT.